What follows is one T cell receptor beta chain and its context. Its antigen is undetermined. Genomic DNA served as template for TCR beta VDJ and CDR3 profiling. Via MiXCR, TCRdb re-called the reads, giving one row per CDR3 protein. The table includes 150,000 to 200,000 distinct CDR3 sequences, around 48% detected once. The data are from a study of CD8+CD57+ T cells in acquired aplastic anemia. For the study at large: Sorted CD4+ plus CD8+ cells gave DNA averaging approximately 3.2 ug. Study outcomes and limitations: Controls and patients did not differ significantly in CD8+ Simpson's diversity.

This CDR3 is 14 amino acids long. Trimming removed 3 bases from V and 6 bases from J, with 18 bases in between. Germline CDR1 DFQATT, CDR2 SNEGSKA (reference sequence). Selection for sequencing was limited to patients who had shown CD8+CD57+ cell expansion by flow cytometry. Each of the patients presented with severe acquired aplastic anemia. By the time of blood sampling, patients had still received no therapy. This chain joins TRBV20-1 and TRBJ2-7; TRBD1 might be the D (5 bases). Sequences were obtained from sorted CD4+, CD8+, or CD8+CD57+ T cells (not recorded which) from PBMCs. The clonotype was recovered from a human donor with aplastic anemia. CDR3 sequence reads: CSARPETQGFEQYF. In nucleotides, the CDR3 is TGCAGTGCTAGGCCGGAAACGCAGGGTTTCGAGCAGTACTTC.